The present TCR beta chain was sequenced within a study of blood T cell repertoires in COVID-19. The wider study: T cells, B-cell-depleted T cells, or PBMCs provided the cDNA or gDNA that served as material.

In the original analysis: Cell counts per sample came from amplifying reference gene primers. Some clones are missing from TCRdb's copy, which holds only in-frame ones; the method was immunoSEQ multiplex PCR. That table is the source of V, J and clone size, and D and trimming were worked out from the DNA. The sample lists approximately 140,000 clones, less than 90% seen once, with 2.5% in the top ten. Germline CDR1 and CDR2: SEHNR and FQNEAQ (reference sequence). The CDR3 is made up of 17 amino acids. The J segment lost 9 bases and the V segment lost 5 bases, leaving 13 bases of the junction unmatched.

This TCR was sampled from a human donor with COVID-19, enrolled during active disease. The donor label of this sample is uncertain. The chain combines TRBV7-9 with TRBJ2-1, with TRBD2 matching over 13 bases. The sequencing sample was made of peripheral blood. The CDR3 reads CASSPYYTSGRAGEQFF. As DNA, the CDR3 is TGTGCCAGCAGCCCCTATTATACTAGCGGGAGGGCCGGTGAGCAGTTCTTC.